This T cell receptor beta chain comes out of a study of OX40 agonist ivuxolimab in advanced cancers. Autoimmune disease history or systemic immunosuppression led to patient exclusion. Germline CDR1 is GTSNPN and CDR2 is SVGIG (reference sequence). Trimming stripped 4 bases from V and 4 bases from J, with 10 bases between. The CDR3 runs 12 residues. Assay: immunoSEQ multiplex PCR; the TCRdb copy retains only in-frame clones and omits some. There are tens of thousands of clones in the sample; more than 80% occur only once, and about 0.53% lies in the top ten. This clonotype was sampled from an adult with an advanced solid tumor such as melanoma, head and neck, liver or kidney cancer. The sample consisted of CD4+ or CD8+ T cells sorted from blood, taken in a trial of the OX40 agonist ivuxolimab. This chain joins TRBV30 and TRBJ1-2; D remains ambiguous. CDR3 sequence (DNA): TGTGCCTGGACTGGCAATGGCTATGGCTACACCTTC. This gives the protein CAWTGNGYGYTF.